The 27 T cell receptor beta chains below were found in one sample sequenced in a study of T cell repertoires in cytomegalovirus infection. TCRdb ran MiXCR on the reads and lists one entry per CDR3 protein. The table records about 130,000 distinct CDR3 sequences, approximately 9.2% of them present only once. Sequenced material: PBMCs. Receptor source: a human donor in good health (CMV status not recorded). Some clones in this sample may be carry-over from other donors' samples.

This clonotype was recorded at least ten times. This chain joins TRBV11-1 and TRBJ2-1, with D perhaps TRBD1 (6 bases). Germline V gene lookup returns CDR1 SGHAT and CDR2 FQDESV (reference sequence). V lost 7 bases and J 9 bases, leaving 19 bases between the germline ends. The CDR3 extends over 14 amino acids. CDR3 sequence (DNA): TGTGCCAGCACGACCGACAGGACCCTCGGTGAGCAGTTCTTC. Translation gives CASTTDRTLGEQFF.

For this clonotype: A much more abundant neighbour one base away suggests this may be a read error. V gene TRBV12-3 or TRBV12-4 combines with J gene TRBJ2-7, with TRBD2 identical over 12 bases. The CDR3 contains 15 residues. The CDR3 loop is CPSSLGTSGLREQYF. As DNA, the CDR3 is TGTCCCAGCAGTCTAGGGACTAGCGGGCTCCGGGAGCAGTACTTC.

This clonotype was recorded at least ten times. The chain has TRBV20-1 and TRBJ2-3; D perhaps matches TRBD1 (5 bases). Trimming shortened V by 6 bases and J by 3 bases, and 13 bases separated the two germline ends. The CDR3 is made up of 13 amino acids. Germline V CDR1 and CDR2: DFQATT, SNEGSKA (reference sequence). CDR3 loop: CSAWQGGTDTQYF. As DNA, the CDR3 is TGCAGTGCGTGGCAGGGTGGTACAGATACGCAGTATTTT.

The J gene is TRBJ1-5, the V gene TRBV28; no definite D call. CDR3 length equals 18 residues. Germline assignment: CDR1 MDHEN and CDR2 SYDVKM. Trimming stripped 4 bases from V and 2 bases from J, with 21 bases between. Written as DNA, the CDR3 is TGTGCCAGCAGTTCCTACTTCCGGACGGACCAGCGCAATCAGCCCCAGCATTTT. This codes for CASSSYFRTDQRNQPQHF.

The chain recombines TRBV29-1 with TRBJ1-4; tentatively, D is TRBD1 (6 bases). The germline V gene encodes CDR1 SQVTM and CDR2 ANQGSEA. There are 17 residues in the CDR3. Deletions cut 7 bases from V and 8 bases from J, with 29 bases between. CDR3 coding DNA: TGCAGCGCCATGTTGGGGGCGCGACCGGTCACGGACGAAAAACTGTTTTTT. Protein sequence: CSAMLGARPVTDEKLFF.

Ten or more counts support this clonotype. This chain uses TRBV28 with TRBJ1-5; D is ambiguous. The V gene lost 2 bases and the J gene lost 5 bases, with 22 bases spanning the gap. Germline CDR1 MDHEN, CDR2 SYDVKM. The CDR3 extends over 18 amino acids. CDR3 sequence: CASSLGSAGPISDQPQHF. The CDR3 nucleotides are TGTGCCAGCAGTTTAGGGAGTGCAGGACCGATTTCCGATCAGCCCCAGCATTTT.

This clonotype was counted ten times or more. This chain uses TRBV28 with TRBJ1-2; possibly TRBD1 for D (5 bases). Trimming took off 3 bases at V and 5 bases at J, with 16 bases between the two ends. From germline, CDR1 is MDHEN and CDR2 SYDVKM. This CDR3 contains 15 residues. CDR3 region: CASSLAGRPSYGYTF. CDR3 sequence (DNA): TGTGCCAGCAGTTTGGCAGGGAGGCCTTCATATGGCTACACCTTC.

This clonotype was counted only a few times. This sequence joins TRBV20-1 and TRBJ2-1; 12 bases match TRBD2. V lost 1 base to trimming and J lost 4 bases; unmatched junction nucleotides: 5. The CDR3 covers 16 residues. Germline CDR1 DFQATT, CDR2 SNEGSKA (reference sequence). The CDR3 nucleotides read TGCAGTGCTAGAGTGCCTAGCGGGGGGGATTACAATGAGCAGTTCTTC. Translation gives CSARVPSGGDYNEQFF.

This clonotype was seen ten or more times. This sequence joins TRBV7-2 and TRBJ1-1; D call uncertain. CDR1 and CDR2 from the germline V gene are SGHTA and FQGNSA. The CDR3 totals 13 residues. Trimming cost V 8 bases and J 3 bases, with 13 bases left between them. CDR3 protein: CASAGLTYTEAFF. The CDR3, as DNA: TGTGCCAGCGCCGGTCTGACTTACACTGAAGCTTTCTTT.

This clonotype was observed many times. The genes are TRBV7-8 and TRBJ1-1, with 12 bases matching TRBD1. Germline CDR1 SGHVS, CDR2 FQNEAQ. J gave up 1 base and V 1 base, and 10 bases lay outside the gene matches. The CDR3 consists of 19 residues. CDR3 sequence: CASSLGSGTGGRRNTEAFF. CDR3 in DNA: TGTGCCAGCAGCTTAGGGTCCGGGACAGGGGGCAGAAGGAACACTGAAGCTTTCTTT. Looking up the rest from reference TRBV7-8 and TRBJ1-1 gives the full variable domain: GAGVSQSPRYKVAKRGQDVALRCDPISGHVSLFWYQQALGQGPEFLTYFQNEAQLDKSGLPSDRFFAERPEGSVSTLKIQRTQQEDSAVYLCASSLGSGTGGRRNTEAFFGQGTRLTVV.

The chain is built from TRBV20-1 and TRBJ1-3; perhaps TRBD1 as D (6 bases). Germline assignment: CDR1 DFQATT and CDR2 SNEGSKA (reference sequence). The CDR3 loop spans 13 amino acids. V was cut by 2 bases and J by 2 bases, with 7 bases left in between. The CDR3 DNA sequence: TGCAGTGCTAGACAGGGGACTGGAAACACCATATATTTT. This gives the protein CSARQGTGNTIYF.

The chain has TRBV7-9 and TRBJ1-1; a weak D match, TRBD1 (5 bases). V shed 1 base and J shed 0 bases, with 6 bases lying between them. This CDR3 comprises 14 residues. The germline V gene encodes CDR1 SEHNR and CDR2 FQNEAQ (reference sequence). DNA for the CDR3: TGTGCCAGCAGCTTAGGACAGATGAACACTGAAGCTTTCTTT. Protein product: CASSLGQMNTEAFF. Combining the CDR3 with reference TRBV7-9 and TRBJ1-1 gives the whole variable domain DTGVSQNPRHKITKRGQNVTFRCDPISEHNRLYWYRQTLGQGPEFLTYFQNEAQLEKSRLLSDRFSAERPKGSFSTLEIQRTEQGDSAMYLCASSLGQMNTEAFFGQGTRLTVV.

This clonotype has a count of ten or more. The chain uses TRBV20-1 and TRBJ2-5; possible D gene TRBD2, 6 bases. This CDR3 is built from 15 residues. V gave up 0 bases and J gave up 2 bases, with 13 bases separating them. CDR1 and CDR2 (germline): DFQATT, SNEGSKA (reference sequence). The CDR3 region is CSARDGAGIQETQYF. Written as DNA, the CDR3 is TGCAGTGCTAGAGATGGTGCGGGGATTCAAGAGACCCAGTACTTC.

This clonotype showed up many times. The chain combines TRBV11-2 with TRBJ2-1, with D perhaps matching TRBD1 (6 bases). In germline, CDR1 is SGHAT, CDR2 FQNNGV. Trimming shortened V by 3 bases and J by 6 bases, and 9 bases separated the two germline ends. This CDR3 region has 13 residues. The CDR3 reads CASSFARGNEQFF. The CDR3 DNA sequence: TGTGCCAGCAGCTTCGCCAGGGGCAATGAGCAGTTCTTC.

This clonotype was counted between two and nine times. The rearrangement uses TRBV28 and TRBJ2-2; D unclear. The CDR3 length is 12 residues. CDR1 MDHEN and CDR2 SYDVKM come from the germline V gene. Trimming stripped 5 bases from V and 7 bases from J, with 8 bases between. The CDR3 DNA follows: TGTGCCAGCAGTAATATCGGCGGGGAGCTGTTTTTT. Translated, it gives CASSNIGGELFF.

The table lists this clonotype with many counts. The CDR3 DNA reads TGTGCCAGCAGCCCTCAGGGCCTCTTCTCTGGAAACACCATATATTTT. This encodes CASSPQGLFSGNTIYF. The chain recombines TRBV11-2 with TRBJ1-3; D is perhaps TRBD1 (5 bases). This CDR3 contains 16 residues. V was cut by 5 bases and J by 0 bases, with 14 bases left in between. Germline V gives CDR1 SGHAT, CDR2 FQNNGV.

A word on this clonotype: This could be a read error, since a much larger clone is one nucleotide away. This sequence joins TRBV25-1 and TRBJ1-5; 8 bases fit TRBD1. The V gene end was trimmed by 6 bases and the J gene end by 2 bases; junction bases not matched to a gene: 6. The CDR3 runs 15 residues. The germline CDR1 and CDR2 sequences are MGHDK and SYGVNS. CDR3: CASSTETGGNQPQHF. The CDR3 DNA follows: TGTGCCAGCAGCACCGAGACAGGGGGCAATCAGCCCCAGCATTTT.

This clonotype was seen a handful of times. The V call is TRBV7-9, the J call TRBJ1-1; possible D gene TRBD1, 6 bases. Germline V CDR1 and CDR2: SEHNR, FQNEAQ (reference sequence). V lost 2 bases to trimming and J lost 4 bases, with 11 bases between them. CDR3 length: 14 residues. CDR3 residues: CASSLSQGFTEAFF. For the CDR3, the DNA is TGTGCCAGCAGCTTATCACAGGGTTTCACTGAAGCTTTCTTT.

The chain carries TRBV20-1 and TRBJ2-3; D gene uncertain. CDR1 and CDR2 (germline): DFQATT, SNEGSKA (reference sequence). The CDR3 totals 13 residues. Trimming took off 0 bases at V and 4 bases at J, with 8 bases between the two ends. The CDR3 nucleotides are TGCAGTGCTAGAGATCCTGGGGCAGATACGCAGTATTTT. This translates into CSARDPGADTQYF.

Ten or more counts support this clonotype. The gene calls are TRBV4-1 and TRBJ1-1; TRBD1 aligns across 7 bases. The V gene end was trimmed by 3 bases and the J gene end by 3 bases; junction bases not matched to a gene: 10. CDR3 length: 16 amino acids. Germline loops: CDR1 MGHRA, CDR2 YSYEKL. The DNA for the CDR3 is TGCGCCAGCAGCCATCTCGGACAGGACAAGTACACTGAAGCTTTCTTT. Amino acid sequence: CASSHLGQDKYTEAFF.

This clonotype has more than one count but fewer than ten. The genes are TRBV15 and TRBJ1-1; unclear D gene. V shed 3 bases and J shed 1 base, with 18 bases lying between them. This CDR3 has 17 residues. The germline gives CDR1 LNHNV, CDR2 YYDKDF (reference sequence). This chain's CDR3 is CATSRYSPRWGNTEAFF. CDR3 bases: TGTGCCACCAGCAGGTACTCTCCGAGATGGGGGAACACTGAAGCTTTCTTT.

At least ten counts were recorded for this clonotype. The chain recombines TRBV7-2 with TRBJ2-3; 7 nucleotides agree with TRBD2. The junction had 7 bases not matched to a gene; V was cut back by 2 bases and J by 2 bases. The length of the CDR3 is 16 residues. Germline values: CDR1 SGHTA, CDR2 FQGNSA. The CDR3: CASSLRSSGNTDTQYF. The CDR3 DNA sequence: TGTGCCAGCAGCTTACGGTCTAGCGGTAACACAGATACGCAGTATTTT.

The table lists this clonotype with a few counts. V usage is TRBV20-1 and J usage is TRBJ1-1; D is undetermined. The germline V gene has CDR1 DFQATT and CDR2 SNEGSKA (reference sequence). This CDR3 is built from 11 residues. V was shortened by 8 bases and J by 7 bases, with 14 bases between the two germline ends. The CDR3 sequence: CSLHWGDEAFF. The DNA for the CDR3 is TGCAGTCTTCATTGGGGAGATGAAGCTTTCTTT.

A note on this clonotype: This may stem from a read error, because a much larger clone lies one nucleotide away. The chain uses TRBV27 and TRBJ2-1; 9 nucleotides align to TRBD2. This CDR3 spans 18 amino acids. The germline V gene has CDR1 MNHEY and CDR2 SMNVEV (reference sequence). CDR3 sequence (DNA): TGTGCCAGCAGTTTTAGGCCTAGCGGGGCGTATCTCTACAATGAGCAGTGCTTC. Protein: CASSFRPSGAYLYNEQCF.

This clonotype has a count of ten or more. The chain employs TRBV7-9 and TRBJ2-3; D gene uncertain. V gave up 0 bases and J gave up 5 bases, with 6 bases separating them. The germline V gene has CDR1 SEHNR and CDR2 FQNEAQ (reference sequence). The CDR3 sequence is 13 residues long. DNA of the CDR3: TGTGCCAGCAGCTTAGCAAAGGTAGATACGCAGTATTTT. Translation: CASSLAKVDTQYF.

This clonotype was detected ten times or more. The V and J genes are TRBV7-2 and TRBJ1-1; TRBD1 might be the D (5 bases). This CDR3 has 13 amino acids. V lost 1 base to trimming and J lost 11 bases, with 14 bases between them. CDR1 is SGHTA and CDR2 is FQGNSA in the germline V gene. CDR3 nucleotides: TGTGCCAGCAGCTTAGGCTCGGACATTGGGGCTTTCTTT. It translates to CASSLGSDIGAFF.

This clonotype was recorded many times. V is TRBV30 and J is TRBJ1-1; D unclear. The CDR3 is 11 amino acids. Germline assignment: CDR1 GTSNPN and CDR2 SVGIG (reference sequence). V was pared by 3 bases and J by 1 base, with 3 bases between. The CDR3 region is CAWSRNTEAFF. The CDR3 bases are TGTGCCTGGAGCAGGAACACTGAAGCTTTCTTT.